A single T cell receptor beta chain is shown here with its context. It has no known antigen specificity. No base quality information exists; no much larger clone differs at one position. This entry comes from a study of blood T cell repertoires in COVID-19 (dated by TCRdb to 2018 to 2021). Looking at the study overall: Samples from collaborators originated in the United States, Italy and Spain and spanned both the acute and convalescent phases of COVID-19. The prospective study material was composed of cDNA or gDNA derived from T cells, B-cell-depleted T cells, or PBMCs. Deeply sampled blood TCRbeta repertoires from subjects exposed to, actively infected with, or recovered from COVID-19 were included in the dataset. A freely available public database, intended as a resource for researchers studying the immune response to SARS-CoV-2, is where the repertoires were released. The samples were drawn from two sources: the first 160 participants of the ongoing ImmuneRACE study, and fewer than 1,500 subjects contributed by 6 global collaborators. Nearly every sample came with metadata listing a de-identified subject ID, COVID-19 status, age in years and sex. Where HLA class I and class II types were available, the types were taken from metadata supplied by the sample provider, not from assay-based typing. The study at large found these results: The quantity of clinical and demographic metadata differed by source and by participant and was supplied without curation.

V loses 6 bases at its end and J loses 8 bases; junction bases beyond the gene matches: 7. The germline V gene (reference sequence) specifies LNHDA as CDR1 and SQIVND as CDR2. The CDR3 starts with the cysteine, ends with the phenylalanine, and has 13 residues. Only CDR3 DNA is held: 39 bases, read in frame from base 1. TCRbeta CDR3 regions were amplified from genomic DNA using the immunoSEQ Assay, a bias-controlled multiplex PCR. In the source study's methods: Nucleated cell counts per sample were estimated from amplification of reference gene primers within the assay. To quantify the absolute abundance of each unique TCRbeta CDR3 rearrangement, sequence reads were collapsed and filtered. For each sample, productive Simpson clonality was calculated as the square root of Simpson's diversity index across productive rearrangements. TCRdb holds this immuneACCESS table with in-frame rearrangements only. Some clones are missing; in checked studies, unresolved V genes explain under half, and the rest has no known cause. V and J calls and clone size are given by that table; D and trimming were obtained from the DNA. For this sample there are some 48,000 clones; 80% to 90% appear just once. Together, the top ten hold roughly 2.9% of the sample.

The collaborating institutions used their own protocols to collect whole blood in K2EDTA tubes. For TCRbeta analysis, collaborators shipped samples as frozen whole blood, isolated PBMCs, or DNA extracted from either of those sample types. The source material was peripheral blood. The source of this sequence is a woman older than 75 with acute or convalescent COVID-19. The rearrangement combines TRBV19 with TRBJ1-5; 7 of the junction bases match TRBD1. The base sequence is TGTGCCAGTAGGACAGGGTCGCTTGAGCCCCAGCATTTT. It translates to CASRTGSLEPQHF.